The source of this T cell receptor beta chain is a study of kidney transplant recipient with SARS-CoV-2 infection. In its sample, this clonotype was seen many times. The CDR3 runs 12 residues. Trimming stripped 6 bases from V and 8 bases from J, with 11 bases between. CDR1 is SNHLY and CDR2 is FYNNEI in the germline V gene. MiXCR, applied by TCRdb to the reads, yields one record per CDR3 protein. There are fewer than 250,000 distinct CDR3 sequences in the sample; around 26% occur only once, and nearly 7.5% lies in the top ten. The V gene is TRBV2, the J gene TRBJ2-4; tentatively, D is TRBD2 (6 bases). The sample was a blood sample, taken at baseline and on roughly day 110 from a kidney transplant recipient. This TCR was sampled from a male patient in his thirties who had COVID-19 and was a kidney transplant recipient. Some T cells may be graft donor cells. The CDR3 is CASRPGRDIQYF. The DNA of the CDR3 is TGTGCCAGCAGGCCCGGGAGAGACATTCAGTACTTC.